These 29 T cell receptor beta chains share one sample of origin, sequenced in a study of neurological immune-mediated disorders. MiXCR, run by TCRdb on the 5' RACE reads, gives a single entry per CDR3 protein. The sample has approximately 45,000 distinct CDR3 sequences, 10% to 15% seen once. The source material was PBMCs. These receptors were obtained from a female donor in good health.

V gene TRBV20-1 combines with J gene TRBJ2-1; D is undetermined. Germline CDR1 is DFQATT and CDR2 is SNEGSKA (reference sequence). The germline V and J ends were trimmed by 0 bases and 10 bases, with 13 bases remaining between them. The CDR3 totals 13 residues. CDR3 nucleotide sequence: TGCAGTGCTAGAGAGAGCCCCGGAGAGGAGCAGTTCTTC. Encoded protein: CSARESPGEEQFF.

This clonotype was detected many times. This chain uses TRBV3-1 with TRBJ2-1; D is undetermined. The germline V gene has CDR1 LGHDT and CDR2 YNNKEL (reference sequence). This CDR3 has 16 amino acids. The ends were cut back, 3 bases at V and 9 bases at J, with 21 bases in the middle. The DNA of the CDR3 is TGTGCCAGCAGCCATCAGACTCGGGTTGGGAACAGTGAGCAGTTCTTC. As protein: CASSHQTRVGNSEQFF.

This clonotype was counted ten times or more. The rearrangement joins TRBV5-6 to TRBJ1-1, with a tentative D call TRBD1 (5 bases). The CDR3 loop spans 14 amino acids. Germline values: CDR1 SGHDT, CDR2 YYEEEE. Trimming cost V 3 bases and J 3 bases, with 12 bases left between them. CDR3 bases: TGTGCCAGCAGCTGGGGGGTTGAACACACTGAAGCTTTCTTT. Translation gives CASSWGVEHTEAFF. Together with reference TRBV5-6 and TRBJ1-1, the CDR3 gives the full variable domain: DAGVTQSPTHLIKTRGQQVTLRCSPKSGHDTVSWYQQALGQGPQFIFQYYEEEERQRGNFPDRFSGHQFPNYSSELNVNALLLGDSALYLCASSWGVEHTEAFFGQGTRLTVV.

There are many counts of this clonotype. This CDR3 is CSARRTSHYEQYF. The CDR3 region has the DNA TGCAGTGCTAGAAGGACTTCCCACTACGAGCAGTACTTC. This sequence joins TRBV20-1 and TRBJ2-7, with a tentative D call TRBD2 (5 bases). Trimming shortened V by 2 bases and J by 3 bases, and 11 bases separated the two germline ends. The CDR3 runs 13 residues. Germline values: CDR1 DFQATT, CDR2 SNEGSKA (reference sequence).

This clonotype showed up many times. The chain employs TRBV28 and TRBJ1-2; D is possibly TRBD1 (6 bases). Germline lookup yields CDR1 MDHEN and CDR2 SYDVKM. This CDR3 comprises 15 residues. V lost 8 bases, J lost 5 bases, and 21 bases lay in between. The CDR3 nucleotides are TGTGCCAGCGCGCCCCAGCGGGGGCGAGTATATGGCTACACCTTC. Translated, it gives CASAPQRGRVYGYTF.

This sequence joins TRBV5-1 and TRBJ2-7; D might be TRBD2 (5 bases). CDR1 and CDR2 from the germline V gene are SGHRS and YFSETQ. The V end was cut by 7 bases, the J end by 3 bases, with 11 bases between. This CDR3 has 12 amino acids. CDR3: CASHSGGYEQYF. The CDR3 DNA reads TGCGCCAGCCACAGTGGAGGCTACGAGCAGTACTTC.

This clonotype was counted ten times or more. The chain has TRBV20-1 and TRBJ2-1; 8 positions agree with TRBD2. Trimming removed 5 bases from V and 1 base from J; junction bases left unmatched: 4. This CDR3 has 14 amino acids. Germline loops: CDR1 DFQATT, CDR2 SNEGSKA (reference sequence). As DNA, the CDR3 is TGCAGTGCTCTACGGGAGGGGTCCTACAATGAGCAGTTCTTC. Protein: CSALREGSYNEQFF.

This clonotype was picked up many times. The chain employs TRBV28 and TRBJ2-3; TRBD1 is a possible D gene (6 bases). The CDR3 sequence is 16 residues long. Trimming took 6 bases from V and 6 from J, leaving 22 bases between them. Germline lookup yields CDR1 MDHEN and CDR2 SYDVKM. In DNA, the CDR3 is TGTGCCAGCAGCCCTCTCGACAGGTCTTCCCGTGATACGCAGTATTTT. Amino acid sequence: CASSPLDRSSRDTQYF.

This clonotype came up many times. V and J are TRBV29-1 and TRBJ1-1, with D perhaps matching TRBD1 (5 bases). Germline V gene sequence: CDR1 SQVTM, CDR2 ANQGSEA. The V gene lost 5 bases and the J gene lost 12 bases, with 19 bases spanning the gap. The CDR3 extends over 12 amino acids. The CDR3 is CSVMSGPRGSFF. The CDR3 nucleotides are TGCAGCGTTATGTCGGGACCCCGAGGGTCTTTCTTT.

This clonotype has a count of ten or more. The chain combines TRBV5-1 with TRBJ1-1; D perhaps matches TRBD1 (5 bases). The CDR3 has 14 amino acids. The germline gives CDR1 SGHRS, CDR2 YFSETQ. V was clipped by 4 bases and J by 5 bases, with 15 bases between them. CDR3 sequence (DNA): TGCGCCAGCAGCGTAGCGGAGGGGCGGACTGAAGCTTTCTTT. Amino acid sequence: CASSVAEGRTEAFF. Based on the CDR3 plus reference TRBV5-1 and TRBJ1-1, the full variable domain is KAGVTQTPRYLIKTRGQQVTLSCSPISGHRSVSWYQQTPGQGLQFLFEYFSETQRNKGNFPGRFSGRQFSNSRSEMNVSTLELGDSALYLCASSVAEGRTEAFFGQGTRLTVV.

Ten or more counts support this clonotype. The chain employs TRBV5-1 and TRBJ2-2, with D possibly called TRBD1 or TRBD2 (5 bases each). The CDR3 spans 14 residues. Trimming left V 4 bases short and J 1 base short, with 8 bases between. Looked up from germline, CDR1 is SGHRS and CDR2 is YFSETQ. CDR3 sequence reads: CASSRDGNTGELFF. The CDR3 nucleotides are TGCGCCAGCAGCAGGGACGGGAACACCGGGGAGCTGTTTTTT.

The sample holds many counts of this clonotype. The chain recombines TRBV20-1 with TRBJ2-7; 11 bases fit TRBD2. CDR3 length: 15 residues. V lost 6 bases to trimming and J lost 6 bases; unmatched junction nucleotides: 13. CDR1 and CDR2 from the germline V gene are DFQATT and SNEGSKA (reference sequence). The DNA of the CDR3 is TGCAGTGCGTCACTTCCTAGCGGGAGGACACGCGAGCAGTACTTC. Protein: CSASLPSGRTREQYF.

This clonotype was recorded many times. The chain joins TRBV3-1 to TRBJ1-1, with D possibly being TRBD1 (6 bases). Trimming left V 5 bases short and J 1 base short, with 14 bases between. Germline assignment: CDR1 LGHDT and CDR2 YNNKEL (reference sequence). This CDR3 has 15 amino acids. The CDR3 loop reads CASSATGTQNTEAFF. CDR3 DNA: TGTGCCAGCAGCGCGACCGGGACACAGAACACTGAAGCTTTCTTT.

This clonotype was recorded many times. V and J are TRBV6-1 and TRBJ1-5; D uncertain. Germline V CDR1 and CDR2: MNHNS, SASEGT. Trimming left V 9 bases short and J 0 bases short, with 18 bases between. This CDR3 has 16 amino acids. The CDR3 is CASAIGSAYSNQPQHF. CDR3 nucleotides: TGTGCCAGTGCAATTGGGTCAGCTTATAGCAATCAGCCCCAGCATTTT.

The chain employs TRBV3-1 and TRBJ2-5, with a tentative D call TRBD2 (7 bases). This CDR3 region has 15 residues. From germline, CDR1 is LGHDT and CDR2 YNNKEL (reference sequence). Trimming took off 6 bases at V and 5 bases at J, with 19 bases between the two ends. The CDR3 DNA follows: TGTGCCAGCAGTACACCGGGGCGGGGGCCCGAGACCCAGTACTTC. Its protein product is CASSTPGRGPETQYF.

This clonotype was found many times. The chain links TRBV5-1 to TRBJ2-3; TRBD1 agrees at 8 bases. The CDR3 loop spans 15 amino acids. V was clipped by 3 bases and J by 1 base; unmatched bases: 4. CDR1 and CDR2 (germline): SGHRS, YFSETQ. The CDR3 DNA reads as TGCGCCAGCAGCTCCCAGGGGGCTGGCACAGATACGCAGTATTTT. Translated, it gives CASSSQGAGTDTQYF.

This clonotype was counted many times. The chain uses TRBV20-1 and TRBJ2-1; 7 nucleotides align to TRBD2. This CDR3 has 15 amino acids. CDR1 is DFQATT, CDR2 SNEGSKA, per germline (reference sequence). Losses at the gene ends were 4 bases for V and 2 bases for J; bases not matched to a gene: 8. The CDR3 protein is CSAMGGEGTYNEQFF. CDR3 nucleotide sequence: TGCAGTGCTATGGGAGGGGAAGGCACCTACAATGAGCAGTTCTTC.

This clonotype came up many times. The rearrangement uses TRBV27 and TRBJ1-5; the D gene is possibly TRBD1 (6 bases). The CDR3 is 16 residues long. V was clipped by 8 bases and J by 4 bases, with 21 bases between them. Per the germline V gene, CDR1 is MNHEY and CDR2 is SMNVEV (reference sequence). The CDR3 region has the DNA TGTGCCAGCCTAACCCAAGAGGACAGCAGTAATCAGCCCCAGCATTTT. Protein: CASLTQEDSSNQPQHF.

This clonotype is labeled as medium-sized. The chain combines TRBV5-1 with TRBJ2-1, with TRBD1 matching over 8 bases. This CDR3 has 14 residues. The junction had 3 bases not matched to a gene; V was cut back by 3 bases and J by 4 bases. Germline V gene data show CDR1 as SGHRS and CDR2 as YFSETQ. For the CDR3, the DNA is TGCGCCAGCAGCTGGGGACAGGCTTACAATGAGCAGTTCTTC. Translating gives CASSWGQAYNEQFF.

Many counts were recorded for this clonotype. The CDR3 loop reads CASTRDTARNEQFF. CDR3 DNA: TGTGCCAGCACCAGAGACACTGCTCGTAATGAGCAGTTCTTC. This chain joins TRBV12-3 or TRBV12-4 and TRBJ2-1; D gene ambiguous. The CDR3 is 14 amino acids. V dropped 7 bases and J dropped 7 bases, with 17 bases sitting between them.

This clonotype has at least ten counts. This rearrangement joins TRBV20-1 to TRBJ2-3; D remains ambiguous. The CDR3 is made up of 17 amino acids. V was pared by 1 base and J by 0 bases, with 17 bases between. CDR1 is DFQATT and CDR2 is SNEGSKA in the germline V gene (reference sequence). CDR3 loop: CSARGVGSLSSTDTQYF. The CDR3 DNA reads as TGCAGTGCTAGAGGGGTGGGCAGTTTATCTAGCACAGATACGCAGTATTTT.

There are many counts of this clonotype. J is TRBJ1-6 and V is TRBV4-1; no reliable D call. V lost 0 bases and J 0 bases, leaving 9 bases between the germline ends. The CDR3 is made up of 17 amino acids. Looked up from germline, CDR1 is MGHRA and CDR2 is YSYEKL. The CDR3 DNA follows: TGCGCCAGCAGCCAAGAGGGGTATAGCTCCTATAATTCACCCCTCCACTTT. Translating it yields CASSQEGYSSYNSPLHF.

This clonotype appeared many times. This sequence joins TRBV3-1 and TRBJ2-7; D remains unclear. The CDR3 consists of 12 residues. From germline, CDR1 is LGHDT and CDR2 YNNKEL (reference sequence). V lost 1 base and J lost 7, with 8 bases in between. The CDR3 DNA reads TGTGCCAGCAGCCAAGGTGTGGGGGAGCAGTACTTC. It is translated as CASSQGVGEQYF.

This clonotype was detected ten times or more. The chain recombines TRBV10-3 with TRBJ2-7; D is undetermined. The CDR3 runs to 15 residues. Trimming stripped 0 bases from V and 1 base from J, with 10 bases between. Germline CDR1 and CDR2: ENHRY and SYGVKD. The CDR3 coding sequence is TGTGCCATCAGTGAGTCAGCAGGATTGTCCTACGAGCAGTACTTC. It specifies CAISESAGLSYEQYF.

The table lists this clonotype with many counts. The chain has TRBV9 and TRBJ2-3; 9 nucleotides agree with TRBD2. The V segment lost 6 bases and the J segment 1 base; nucleotides outside the gene matches: 6. The CDR3 contains 15 residues. Per the germline V gene, CDR1 is SGDLS and CDR2 is YYNGEE. CDR3 protein: CASTPGGRGTDTQYF. The CDR3 DNA reads as TGTGCCAGCACACCGGGCGGGAGGGGCACAGATACGCAGTATTTT.

This clonotype was counted many times. Just one base apart from a much larger clone, this may be a read error. The CDR3 loop is CASCYRPKDTEAFF. The DNA for the CDR3 is TGTGCCAGCTGCTACCGTCCGAAGGACACTGAAGCTTTCTTT. The chain has TRBV7-9 and TRBJ1-1; D is ambiguous. This CDR3 is built from 14 residues. The germline gives CDR1 SEHNR, CDR2 FQNEAQ (reference sequence). V gave up 8 bases and J gave up 3 bases, with 16 bases separating them.

This clonotype was observed many times. The rearrangement joins TRBV6-6 to TRBJ2-4, with D uncertain. Trimming pared 5 bases from V and 1 base from J, leaving 12 bases between. The CDR3 is 15 residues long. Per germline, CDR1 MNHNY and CDR2 SVGAGI (reference sequence). DNA of the CDR3: TGTGCCAGCAGTCATCGGGTAGGGGCCAAAAACATTCAGTACTTC. It encodes CASSHRVGAKNIQYF.

In its sample, this clonotype was seen many times. CDR3 residues: CSAGGTEEKLFF. The CDR3 DNA sequence: TGCAGTGCCGGTGGGACTGAGGAAAAACTGTTTTTT. The chain uses TRBV29-1 and TRBJ1-4, with D tentatively TRBD1 (5 bases). CDR1 is SQVTM and CDR2 is ANQGSEA in the germline V gene. The length of the CDR3 is 12 residues.

This clonotype has at least ten counts. The rearrangement joins TRBV5-1 to TRBJ1-4; 11 nucleotides agree with TRBD1. There are 16 residues in the CDR3. The V and J ends lost 3 bases and 5 bases, in that order; junction bases with no gene match: 6. The germline gives CDR1 SGHRS, CDR2 YFSETQ. CDR3 nucleotides: TGCGCCAGCAGCTGGACAGGGGGCAGGGGAAATGAAAAACTGTTTTTT. This translates into CASSWTGGRGNEKLFF.